This record looks at one T cell receptor beta chain sequence and its context. The CDR3 consists of 18 residues. Trimming took 0 bases from V and 8 from J; bases not matched to a gene: 13. CDR1 and CDR2 from the germline V gene are MGHRA and YSYEKL. Cells sorted as Tregs were CD4+, CD25+ and CD127-/low. MiXCR was run by TCRdb on the 5' RACE reads, yielding one entry per CDR3 protein. This table has about 9,000 distinct CDR3 sequences, around 42% appearing once. The sequence came from a female donor with breast cancer. The V call is TRBV4-1, the J call TRBJ2-1; 10 bases fit TRBD2. Sequencing was done on a sample of Tregs sorted from a lymph node. CDR3 loop: CASSQENPGLAGVYEQFF. CDR3 nucleotide sequence: TGCGCCAGCAGCCAAGAGAACCCGGGGCTAGCGGGAGTCTATGAGCAGTTCTTC.